The text below deals with one T cell receptor (beta chain). No cognate antigen has been identified for it. No much larger clonotype is one base removed from it; base qualities were not supplied. This specimen belongs to a study of OX40 agonist ivuxolimab in advanced cancers. Regarding the research as a whole: The costimulatory receptor OX40 (CD134) was targeted by ivuxolimab, a fully human IgG2 agonistic monoclonal antibody. Intravenous ivuxolimab was administered to patients every 2 weeks at six dose levels: 0.01, 0.1, 0.3, 1.5, 3 and 10 mg/kg. Among the approximately 50 dose-escalation patients, around 20 had hepatocellular carcinoma, roughly 15 melanoma, 9 renal cell carcinoma and 9 head and neck cancer. A male proportion of 82.7% and a mean age of approximately 58 years, ranging from roughly 23 to 90, were recorded for the dose-escalation cohort. Patients were allowed to have had prior anti-PD-1, anti-PD-L1 or anti-CTLA-4 therapy, and around 40% of the dose-escalation patients had previously received checkpoint inhibitors. Partial responses occurred in three dose-escalation patients, of whom one had hepatocellular carcinoma and two had cutaneous melanoma. Peripheral TCRbeta sequencing aimed to test whether ivuxolimab altered TCR sequence diversity and caused clonal T-cell expansion. The paper reports the monotherapy dose-escalation portion (N ≈ 52 patients) of the phase I ivuxolimab trial.

The trial excluded patients who had a history of autoimmune disease or were on systemic immunosuppression. Peripheral blood for TCR sequencing was collected from all dose cohorts at baseline, on cycle 4 day 1, and on cycle 7 day 1. The samples were drawn from a first-in-human, open-label, multicenter phase I dose-escalation trial of ivuxolimab. Adults with locally advanced or metastatic melanoma, renal cell carcinoma, hepatocellular carcinoma or head and neck squamous cell carcinoma were enrolled in the trial. Before TCR sequencing, CD4+ T cells and CD8+ T cells were sorted from peripheral blood as separate populations. For sequencing of the TCRbeta CDR3 region, genomic DNA was extracted from the sorted cells. The immunoSEQ Assay was used to sequence the TCRbeta CDR3 regions. The source is immuneACCESS, and TCRdb retained only in-frame sequences with V and J called. Part of the clones is not carried over; for the studies checked, unresolved V genes explain less than half of this, and the remainder is unexplained. This sample has fewer than 120,000 clones in its table, and more than 70% of those were observed once. The biggest ten clones account for around 0.26% of the sample.

General findings and caveats noted by the study authors: Antigen specificity was not determined for the clonally expanded peripheral T cells. At doses of 0.1 to 3.0 mg/kg, clonal expansion of both CD4+ and CD8+ blood T cells was observed from baseline to week 6. In the 0.1-3.0 mg/kg groups, partial responders had among the lowest normalized peripheral clonal expansion, particularly in CD8+ T cells. Low levels of normalized T-cell clonal expansion were also seen in some nonresponding patients. After ivuxolimab, CD8+ T cells had more expanded clones than CD4+ T cells on average.

The receptor comes from an adult with an advanced solid tumor such as melanoma, head and neck, liver or kidney cancer. This material consisted of CD4+ or CD8+ T cells sorted from blood, taken in a trial of the OX40 agonist ivuxolimab.

Here the CDR3 is given as CASSATIHGNTIYF. The sequence in DNA is TGTGCCAGCAGCGCTACAATACACGGAAACACCATATATTTT. The chain was built from TRBV9 and TRBJ1-3, with the D gene call left open. From its cysteine to its phenylalanine, the CDR3 spans 14 amino acids. Solely the CDR3 DNA is kept, with 42 bases framed from the first base. CDR1 is given as SGDLS and CDR2 as YYNGEE, both from the germline V gene. The V end loses 3 bases and the J end loses 4 bases, and a stretch of 11 bases separates them. When the CDR3 is completed using the reference TRBV9 and TRBJ1-3 genes on either side, the full variable domain is DSGVTQTPKHLITATGQRVTLRCSPRSGDLSVYWYQQSLDQGLQFLIQYYNGEERAKGNILERFSAQQFPDLHSELNLSSLELGDSALYFCASSATIHGNTIYFGEGSWLTVV.